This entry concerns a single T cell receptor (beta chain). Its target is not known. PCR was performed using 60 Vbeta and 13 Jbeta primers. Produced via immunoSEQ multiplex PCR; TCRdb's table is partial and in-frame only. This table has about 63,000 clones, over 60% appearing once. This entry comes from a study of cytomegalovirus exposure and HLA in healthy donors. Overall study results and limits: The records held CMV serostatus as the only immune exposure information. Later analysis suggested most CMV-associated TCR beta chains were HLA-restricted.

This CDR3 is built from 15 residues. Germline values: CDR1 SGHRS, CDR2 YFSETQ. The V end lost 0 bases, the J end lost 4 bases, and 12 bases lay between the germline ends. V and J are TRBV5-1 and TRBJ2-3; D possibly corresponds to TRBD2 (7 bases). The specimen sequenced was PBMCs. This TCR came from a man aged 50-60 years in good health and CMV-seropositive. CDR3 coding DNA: TGCGCCAGCAGCTTGGTGGGGGGGCTGGCAGATACGCAGTATTTT. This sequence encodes CASSLVGGLADTQYF. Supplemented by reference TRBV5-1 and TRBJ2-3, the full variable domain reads KAGVTQTPRYLIKTRGQQVTLSCSPISGHRSVSWYQQTPGQGLQFLFEYFSETQRNKGNFPGRFSGRQFSNSRSEMNVSTLELGDSALYLCASSLVGGLADTQYFGPGTRLTVL.